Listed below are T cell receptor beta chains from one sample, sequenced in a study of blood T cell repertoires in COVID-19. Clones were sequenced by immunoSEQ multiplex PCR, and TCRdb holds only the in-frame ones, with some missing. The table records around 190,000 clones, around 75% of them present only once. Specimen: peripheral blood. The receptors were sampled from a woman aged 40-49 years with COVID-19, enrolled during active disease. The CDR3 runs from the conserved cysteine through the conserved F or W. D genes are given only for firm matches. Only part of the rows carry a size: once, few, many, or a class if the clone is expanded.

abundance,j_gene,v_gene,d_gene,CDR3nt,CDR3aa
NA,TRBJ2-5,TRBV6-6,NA,TGTGCCAGCAGTTACTCGAACAGGGAAGAGACCCAGTACTTC,CASSYSNREETQYF
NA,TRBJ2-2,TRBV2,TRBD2,TGTGCCAGCACCGGGACTAGCGGGGGGGCAGGGGAGCTGTTTTTT,CASTGTSGGAGELFF
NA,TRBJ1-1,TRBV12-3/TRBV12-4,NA,TGTGCCAGCAGTTATGGGAGGGGCCTAGCTTTCTTT,CASSYGRGLAFF
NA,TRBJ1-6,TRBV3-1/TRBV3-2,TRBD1,TGTGCCAGCAGCCAAGGGGCACAGGGGCGAAGATCACCCCTCCACTTT,CASSQGAQGRRSPLHF
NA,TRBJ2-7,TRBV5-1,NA,TGCGCCAGCAGTTCACAGGGATTGGGCTACTACGAGCAGTACTTC,CASSSQGLGYYEQYF
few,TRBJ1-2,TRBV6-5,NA,TGTGCCAGCAGTTACCGGGGGAGGGCTAGTGGCTACACCTTC,CASSYRGRASGYTF
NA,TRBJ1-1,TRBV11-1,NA,TGTGCCAGCAGCACCAATAGGGACACAAGGGAAGCTTTCTTT,CASSTNRDTREAFF
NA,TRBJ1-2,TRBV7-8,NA,TGTGCCAGCAGCTTAGGGGGGAGGTATGGCTACACCTTC,CASSLGGRYGYTF
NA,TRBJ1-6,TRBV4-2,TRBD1,TGTGCCAGCAGCCGAACGCCGACAGGGGTAACTGGTAAATCACCCCTCCACTTT,CASSRTPTGVTGKSPLHF
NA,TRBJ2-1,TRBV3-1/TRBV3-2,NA,TGTGCCAGCAGCCAAACCTCGGGTGTAACCAATGAGCAGTTCTTC,CASSQTSGVTNEQFF
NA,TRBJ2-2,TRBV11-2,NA,TGTGCCAGCAGCTTAGGAAACCAGGGCACCGGGGAGCTGTTTTTT,CASSLGNQGTGELFF
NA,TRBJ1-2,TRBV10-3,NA,TGTGCCATCCACACGCAGGGAGGACTTTATGGCTACACCTTC,CAIHTQGGLYGYTF
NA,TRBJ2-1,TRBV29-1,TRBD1,TGCAGCGTTGTGGGACAGGGGATTTACAATGAGCAGTTCTTC,CSVVGQGIYNEQFF
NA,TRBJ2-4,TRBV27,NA,TGTGCCAGCAGTTTATCGTCACAGATAGCCAAAAACATTCAGTACTTC,CASSLSSQIAKNIQYF
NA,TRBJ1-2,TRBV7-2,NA,TGTGCCAGCAGCCGTACAGGGTTTAACTATGGCTACACCTTC,CASSRTGFNYGYTF
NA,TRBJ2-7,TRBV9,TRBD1,TGTGCCAGCAGCCCCCGGACAGGGGAGAACGAGCAGTACTTC,CASSPRTGENEQYF
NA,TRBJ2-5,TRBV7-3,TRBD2,TGTGCCAGCAGCCCTAGAGCGGGGGAAGAGACCCAGTACTTC,CASSPRAGEETQYF
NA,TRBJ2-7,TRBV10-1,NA,TGCGCCAGCAGTGAACAGGGAACCCACGAGCAGTACTTC,CASSEQGTHEQYF
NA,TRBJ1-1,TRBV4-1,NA,TGCGCCAGCAGCCAAGACCGGGTGACGGGGATCACTGAAGCTTTCTTT,CASSQDRVTGITEAFF
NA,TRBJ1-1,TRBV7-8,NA,TGTGCCAGCACCCCCGTAGGCGGCGGCAACACTGAAGCTTTCTTT,CASTPVGGGNTEAFF
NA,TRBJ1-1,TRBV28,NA,TGTGCCAGCGGACCCAGGGTGGATGCTTTCTTT,CASGPRVDAFF
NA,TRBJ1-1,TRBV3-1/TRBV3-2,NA,TGTGCCAGCAGCGCCCTTGGGGCCAACACTGAAGCTTTCTTT,CASSALGANTEAFF
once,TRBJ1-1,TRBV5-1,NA,TGCGCCAGCAGCTTGGTAGCGGGACAAGGTGCAGTAGCTTTCTTT,CASSLVAGQGAVAFF
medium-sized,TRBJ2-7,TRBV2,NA,TGTGCCAGCAGTTTGGGGACCAGGGGTCCCTACGAGCAGTACTTC,CASSLGTRGPYEQYF
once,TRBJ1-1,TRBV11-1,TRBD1,TGTGCCAGCAGCTCTCCGGGACAGGGGTACACTGAAGCTTTCTTT,CASSSPGQGYTEAFF
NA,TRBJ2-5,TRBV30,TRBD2,TGTGCCTGGAGTGTGCTAGCGGAAGAGACCCAGTACTTC,CAWSVLAEETQYF
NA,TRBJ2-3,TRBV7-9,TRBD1,TGTGCCAGCAGCTTAGTTCCGGGACAGGCTACAGATACGCAGTATTTT,CASSLVPGQATDTQYF
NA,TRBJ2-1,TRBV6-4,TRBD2,TGTGCCAGCAGTTTAGCGACGGGGAGGGGTCATGAGCAGTTCTTC,CASSLATGRGHEQFF
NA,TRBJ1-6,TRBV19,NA,TGTGCCAGTAGTGTGACAGCGAGCTCCTATAATTCACCCCTCCACTTT,CASSVTASSYNSPLHF
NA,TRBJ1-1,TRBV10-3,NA,TGTGCCATCTCAGAAACGGGGGGCACTGAAGCTTTCTTT,CAISETGGTEAFF
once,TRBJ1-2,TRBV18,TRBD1,TGTGCCAGCTCACCGGGGACAGAAGGATACGGCTACACCTTC,CASSPGTEGYGYTF
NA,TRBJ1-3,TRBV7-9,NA,TGTGCCAGCAGCTGGTATGGGCAAAGCTCTGGAAACACCATATATTTT,CASSWYGQSSGNTIYF
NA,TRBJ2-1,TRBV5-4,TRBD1,TGTGCCAGCAGCTTAACAGGGGGTAATGAGCAGTTCTTC,CASSLTGGNEQFF
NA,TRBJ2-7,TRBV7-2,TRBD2,TGTGCCAGCAGCTTCTCTAGCGGGGAGTCCTACGAGCAGTACTTC,CASSFSSGESYEQYF
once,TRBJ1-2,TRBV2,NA,TGTGCCAGCAGGTTAAACACAGGGTTTGGCTACACCTTC,CASRLNTGFGYTF
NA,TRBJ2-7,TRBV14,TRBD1,TGTGCCAGCGCCGTCGACAGGGTTACCGAGCAGTACTTC,CASAVDRVTEQYF
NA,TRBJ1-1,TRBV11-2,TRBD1,TGTGCCAGCAGCTTACTCAGGGACAGCCCAAAAGCTTTCTTT,CASSLLRDSPKAFF
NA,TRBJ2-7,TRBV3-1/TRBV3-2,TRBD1,TGTGCCAGCATGCCAGGACAGGGCCGCTCCTACGAGCAGTACTTC,CASMPGQGRSYEQYF
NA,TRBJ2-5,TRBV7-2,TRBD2,TGTGCCAGCAGCTTAGGCGGGGGGCGGGGCCGGGAGACCCAGTACTTC,CASSLGGGRGRETQYF
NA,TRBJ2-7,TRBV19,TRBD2,TGTGCCAGTAGTATCTCGGATGGGCTAGCGGGAGACGAGCAGTACTTC,CASSISDGLAGDEQYF
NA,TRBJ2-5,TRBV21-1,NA,TGTGCCAGCATCCCCTCGGACAGTAGAACAGGGGCCCAGTACTTC,CASIPSDSRTGAQYF